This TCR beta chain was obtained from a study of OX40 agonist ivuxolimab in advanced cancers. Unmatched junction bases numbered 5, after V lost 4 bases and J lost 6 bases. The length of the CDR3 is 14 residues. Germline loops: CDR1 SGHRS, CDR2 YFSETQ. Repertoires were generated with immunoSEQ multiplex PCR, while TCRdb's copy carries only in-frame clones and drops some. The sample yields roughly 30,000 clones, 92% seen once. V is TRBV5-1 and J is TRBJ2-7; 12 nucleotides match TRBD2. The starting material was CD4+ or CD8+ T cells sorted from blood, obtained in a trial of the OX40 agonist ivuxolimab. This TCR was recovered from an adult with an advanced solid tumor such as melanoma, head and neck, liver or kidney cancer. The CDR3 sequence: CASSHGLAGIEQYF. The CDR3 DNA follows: TGCGCCAGCAGCCACGGACTAGCGGGAATCGAGCAGTACTTC.